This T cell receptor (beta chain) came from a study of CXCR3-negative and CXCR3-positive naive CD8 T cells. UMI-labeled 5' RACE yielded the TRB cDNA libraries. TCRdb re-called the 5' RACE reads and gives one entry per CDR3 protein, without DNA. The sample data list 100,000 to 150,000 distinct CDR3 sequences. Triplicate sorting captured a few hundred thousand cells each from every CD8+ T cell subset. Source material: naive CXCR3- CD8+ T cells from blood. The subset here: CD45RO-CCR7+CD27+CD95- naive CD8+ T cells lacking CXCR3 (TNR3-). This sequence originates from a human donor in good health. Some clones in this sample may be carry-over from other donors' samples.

The CDR3 here is CASSFATGQGRLENIQYF. The chain is built from TRBV28 and TRBJ2-4; checking the TCRdb D call of TRBD1 is not possible without DNA. The CDR3 is made up of 18 amino acids. The germline V gene encodes CDR1 MDHEN and CDR2 SYDVKM.